This TCR beta chain stems from a study of blood T cell repertoires in COVID-19. At the level of the study: The analysed material was cDNA or gDNA that came from T cells, B-cell-depleted T cells, or PBMCs.

J was trimmed by 5 bases and V by 4 bases; bases with no gene match: 9. The germline CDR1 and CDR2 sequences are SGHNT and YYREEE (reference sequence). The CDR3 has 15 amino acids. Profiled with immunoSEQ multiplex PCR; TCRdb holds only in-frame clones, not every one. The sample records about 200,000 clones, 70% to 90% being singletons. This TCR came from a man aged 55 to 70 with acute or convalescent COVID-19. What was sequenced was peripheral blood. This chain connects TRBV5-4 to TRBJ2-7, with 10 bases lining up with TRBD1. The CDR3: CASSTLDRGYHEQYF. The CDR3 region has the DNA TGTGCCAGCAGCACGTTGGACAGGGGGTACCACGAGCAGTACTTC.